The 19 T cell receptor beta chains in this list originate from one sample, sequenced in a study of T-cell reconstitution after alpha-beta-depleted transplantation in children (dated by TCRdb to the mid-2010s). Library generation was performed with PCR. The sequencer listed for this sample is Illumina HiSeq 2500. To normalize quantification of the TCRbeta repertoire, the TCR libraries were built with molecular barcoding that relied on unique molecular identifiers. Starting from the raw public reads, TCRdb applied fastp trimming at Q25, assembled clones with MiXCR and retained in-frame beta chains. Duplicate CDR3 protein sequences are folded into a single record with the most common DNA and genes. This sample holds some 350,000 distinct CDR3 sequences; around 16% were observed only once. The ten biggest clones cover about 41% of the sample. The treatment or condition label on this specimen signifies: allogeneic hematopoietic cell transplantation with graft depleted of TCRalphabeta T cells and CD19 B cells.

The specimen comprised PBMCs, mostly from graft donor cells, sampled 360 days after TCRalphabeta/CD19-depleted stem cell transplant. These receptors were obtained from a male patient between 2 and 15 years old who had a stem cell transplant for acute lymphoblastic leukemia, so the T cells may come from the graft donor.

The genes are TRBV27 and TRBJ2-5, with 14 bases aligning to TRBD2. The CDR3 is 15 amino acids. Germline-derived CDR1 and CDR2 are MNHEY and SMNVEV (reference sequence). Germline trimming cut 5 bases from V and 2 bases from J; bases unmatched to any gene: 1. The CDR3: CASSGLAGGQETQYF. DNA for the CDR3: TGTGCCAGCAGTGGACTAGCGGGAGGACAAGAGACCCAGTACTTC.

This clonotype appeared a few times. The chain recombines TRBV4-2 with TRBJ2-7, with TRBD1 matching 11 bases. Trimming cost V 1 base and J 2 bases; bases outside gene matches: 7. Germline lookup yields CDR1 LGHNA and CDR2 YNFKEQ. The CDR3 consists of 17 residues. The CDR3 DNA follows: TGTGCCAGCAGCCAAGGCGTCCGGGACAGGGGGACCTACGAGCAGTACTTC. This codes for CASSQGVRDRGTYEQYF.

The chain employs TRBV5-1 and TRBJ2-3; 8 bases align to TRBD2. V lost 4 bases and J lost 6; bases outside the gene matches: 13. The CDR3 runs 16 residues. Germline assignment: CDR1 SGHRS and CDR2 YFSETQ. The CDR3, as DNA: TGCGCCAGCAGCCCTTCAGCGGGAGCGAAAATTGATACGCAGTATTTT. It is translated as CASSPSAGAKIDTQYF.

The chain combines TRBV7-9 with TRBJ2-1; D not resolved. The CDR3 is made up of 12 amino acids. V lost 8 bases and J lost 8, with 13 bases in between. Per germline, CDR1 SEHNR and CDR2 FQNEAQ (reference sequence). CDR3 sequence reads: CASREKLDEQFF. CDR3 nucleotide sequence: TGTGCCAGCCGCGAAAAACTCGATGAGCAGTTCTTC.

The chain recombines TRBV6-2 or TRBV6-3 with TRBJ2-1; D unresolved. CDR1 MNHEY and CDR2 SVGEGT come from the germline V gene. The CDR3 length is 12 residues. V was trimmed by 5 bases and J by 4 bases, leaving 6 bases between them. Here the CDR3 reads CASSGPYNEQFF. Written as DNA, the CDR3 is TGTGCCAGCAGTGGACCATACAATGAGCAGTTCTTC.

This clonotype was picked up a small number of times. The chain uses TRBV5-1 and TRBJ1-4, with TRBD1 matching over 11 bases. The V gene end was trimmed by 3 bases and the J gene end by 7 bases; junction bases not matched to a gene: 5. CDR3 length: 15 residues. Germline CDR1 and CDR2: SGHRS and YFSETQ. The CDR3 spells CASSWRTGGGEKLFF. The CDR3, as DNA: TGCGCCAGCAGCTGGCGGACAGGGGGCGGTGAAAAACTGTTTTTT.

This clonotype was found once. The chain has TRBV4-1 and TRBJ2-1, with TRBD2 matching 13 bases. V shed 2 bases and J 9 bases; nucleotides not matched to a gene: 7. This CDR3 contains 16 residues. From germline, CDR1 is MGHRA and CDR2 YSYEKL. CDR3: CASSQLLAGGQGEQFF. CDR3 DNA sequence: TGCGCCAGCAGCCAATTACTAGCGGGAGGGCAGGGTGAGCAGTTCTTC.

This clonotype was observed a few times. V gene TRBV12-3 or TRBV12-4 combines with J gene TRBJ2-7, with 10 nucleotides matching TRBD2. Trimming cost V 5 bases and J 1 base; bases outside gene matches: 5. CDR3 length: 15 amino acids. The CDR3 region is CASSPLAGASYEQYF. DNA of the CDR3: TGTGCCAGCAGTCCCCTAGCGGGAGCGTCCTACGAGCAGTACTTC.

This clonotype was detected only a few times. This chain connects TRBV28 to TRBJ2-7, with 13 bases lining up with TRBD2. Germline assignment: CDR1 MDHEN and CDR2 SYDVKM. With 3 bases clipped from V and 5 bases from J, the junction kept 4 bases outside the gene matches. The CDR3 is made up of 15 amino acids. The CDR3 loop is CASSFWTSGRNEQYF. The CDR3, as DNA: TGTGCCAGCAGTTTCTGGACTAGCGGGAGAAACGAGCAGTACTTC.

The chain recombines TRBV3-1 with TRBJ2-5; D is tentatively TRBD1 or TRBD2 (6 bases each). CDR1 and CDR2 from the germline V gene are LGHDT and YNNKEL (reference sequence). The CDR3 has 17 amino acids. The V gene lost 3 bases and the J gene lost 4 bases, with 21 bases spanning the gap. In DNA form, the CDR3 reads TGTGCCAGCAGCCACCCCACGACAGGATGGAGGGGAGAGACCCAGTACTTC. As protein: CASSHPTTGWRGETQYF.

A few counts support this clonotype. This rearrangement joins TRBV4-1 to TRBJ2-1; 7 bases align to TRBD2. This CDR3 has 16 residues. The V gene's germline CDR1 is MGHRA and CDR2 YSYEKL. The trim removed 4 bases at V and 1 base at J, leaving 7 bases unmatched. The CDR3 protein is CASSLERELSYNEQFF. Written as DNA, the CDR3 is TGCGCCAGCAGCCTAGAGCGGGAACTGTCCTACAATGAGCAGTTCTTC.

This clonotype has only a few counts. V gene TRBV4-1 combines with J gene TRBJ2-1; no firm D call. The V and J ends lost 4 bases and 8 bases respectively, with 6 bases between them. CDR1 is MGHRA, CDR2 YSYEKL, per germline. CDR3 length equals 11 residues. The CDR3 region has the DNA TGCGCCAGCAGCCGGCTCCATGAGCAGTTCTTC. Protein sequence: CASSRLHEQFF.

This chain joins TRBV6-2 or TRBV6-3 and TRBJ1-1; D might be TRBD1 (6 bases). The V and J ends lost 7 bases and 2 bases respectively, with 11 bases between them. Germline V gene data show CDR1 as MNHEY and CDR2 as SVGEGT. This CDR3 contains 13 residues. CDR3 in DNA: TGTGCCAGCACCCCGGGGGCAAACACTGAAGCTTTCTTT. Protein product: CASTPGANTEAFF.

This chain uses TRBV7-2 with TRBJ1-3; D is undetermined. Germline V lookup: CDR1 SGHTA, CDR2 FQGNSA. The V end was cut by 4 bases, the J end by 4 bases, with 11 bases between. The CDR3 is made up of 14 amino acids. CDR3 sequence (DNA): TGTGCCAGCAGCTCACTCGTCGGGGGAAACACCATATATTTT. Its translation: CASSSLVGGNTIYF.

CDR3 nucleotide sequence: TGTGCCAGCAGCGTAGGGTGGGGACAGGGAGACACCGGGGAGCTGTTTTTT. This codes for CASSVGWGQGDTGELFF. This chain links TRBV9 with TRBJ2-2; 9 bases align to TRBD1. Germline CDR1 SGDLS, CDR2 YYNGEE. This CDR3 is 17 amino acids long. V lost 0 bases to trimming and J lost 3 bases; unmatched junction nucleotides: 6.

This clonotype has just a few counts. V usage is TRBV4-3 and J usage is TRBJ2-7, with D possibly being TRBD1 (6 bases). The CDR3 spans 15 residues. V dropped 2 bases and J dropped 1 base, with 12 bases sitting between them. Germline V gene lookup returns CDR1 LGHNA and CDR2 YSLEER. CDR3 protein: CASSQTTGSSYEQYF. CDR3 sequence (DNA): TGCGCCAGCAGCCAAACAACAGGGAGTTCCTACGAGCAGTACTTC.

This rearrangement joins TRBV7-3 to TRBJ2-1; TRBD2 agrees at 7 bases. Per germline, CDR1 SGHTA and CDR2 FQGTGA. The CDR3 spans 14 residues. Trimming removed 4 bases from V and 10 bases from J; junction bases left unmatched: 10. The DNA for the CDR3 is TGTGCCAGCAGCTCGGGACTATCGGGTGAGGAGCAGTTCTTC. Translating it yields CASSSGLSGEEQFF.

J is TRBJ2-5 and V is TRBV4-1; 7 bases align to TRBD2. The CDR3 covers 17 residues. Germline V lookup: CDR1 MGHRA, CDR2 YSYEKL. V trimming: 0 bases; J trimming: 2 bases; junction bases outside the gene matches: 9. CDR3 DNA: TGCGCCAGCAGCCAAGAGAGGACGGGGGGACTGCAAGAGACCCAGTACTTC. Its translation is CASSQERTGGLQETQYF.

The chain recombines TRBV15 with TRBJ2-5, with 14 bases lining up with TRBD2. V dropped 0 bases and J dropped 3; count of bases not matched to a gene: 3. The CDR3 loop spans 17 amino acids. Germline-derived CDR1 and CDR2 are LNHNV and YYDKDF (reference sequence). CDR3 nucleotide sequence: TGTGCCACCAGCAGAGATAGACTAGCGGGAGGGGAAGAGACCCAGTACTTC. Protein sequence: CATSRDRLAGGEETQYF. The full variable domain, in which reference TRBV15 and TRBJ2-5 provide the parts outside the CDR3, is DAMVIQNPRYQVTQFGKPVTLSCSQTLNHNVMYWYQQKSSQAPKLLFHYYDKDFNNEADTPDNFQSRRPNTSFCFLDIRSPGLGDTAMYLCATSRDRLAGGEETQYFGPGTRLLVL.